This TCR beta chain was observed in a study of spatial heterogeneity in lung cancer. On the study more broadly: Fewer alpha-chain than beta-chain sequences were consistently detected.

V shed 7 bases, J shed 0 bases, and the junction held 7 bases outside the gene matches. Germline CDR1 reads SQVTM; CDR2 reads ANQGSEA. The CDR3 extends over 14 amino acids. Using its own MiXCR run on the 5' RACE reads, TCRdb lists one record per CDR3 protein. The profile covers under 150,000 distinct CDR3 sequences, with over 9% appearing a single time and over 15% taken by the ten largest. Documented time point: blood at routine non-recurrence follow-up after resection. The input material, whole RNA from tumor, nontumor lung or frozen PBMC, was sequenced unsorted. This clonotype was obtained from a male donor with early-stage non-small cell lung cancer. The source was PBMCs, collected at follow-up. The chain employs TRBV29-1 and TRBJ1-1; 8 nucleotides line up with TRBD1. The CDR3: CSATGGTMNTEAFF. The DNA for the CDR3 is TGCAGCGCCACAGGGGGTACAATGAACACTGAAGCTTTCTTT.